Reported below is one T cell receptor (beta chain). This sample stems from a study of identical twins. Template switching supplied a universal primer site; unique molecular identifiers were carried on the cDNA. MiXCR was run by TCRdb on the 5' RACE reads, yielding one entry per CDR3 protein. The sample records about 1.7 million distinct CDR3 sequences, about 32% being singletons. The germline gives CDR1 WSHSY, CDR2 SAAADI. CDR3 size: 16 residues. Trimming pared 4 bases from V and 3 bases from J, leaving 17 bases between. The receptor was derived from a newborn girl in good health. The chain employs TRBV10-2 and TRBJ2-3; D might be TRBD1 (7 bases). Sequenced material: cord blood. CDR3: CASSGTGAGGTDTQYF. Written as DNA, the CDR3 is TGCGCCAGCAGTGGTACAGGGGCCGGGGGAACAGATACGCAGTATTTT.